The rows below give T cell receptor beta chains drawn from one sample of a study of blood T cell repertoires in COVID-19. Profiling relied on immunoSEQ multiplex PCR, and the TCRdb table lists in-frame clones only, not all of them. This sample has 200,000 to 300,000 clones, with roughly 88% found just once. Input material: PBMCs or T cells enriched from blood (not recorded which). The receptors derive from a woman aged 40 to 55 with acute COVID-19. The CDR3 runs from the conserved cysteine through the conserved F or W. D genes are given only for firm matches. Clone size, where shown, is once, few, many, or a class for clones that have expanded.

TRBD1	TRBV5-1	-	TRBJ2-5	CASSVSGQGMRYF	TGCGCCAGCAGCGTATCGGGACAGGGGATGAGGTACTTC
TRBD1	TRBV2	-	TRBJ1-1	CASSLGQGTEAFF	TGTGCCAGCAGTCTGGGACAGGGCACTGAAGCTTTCTTT
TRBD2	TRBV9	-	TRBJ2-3	CASSDAVAGSTIGTQYF	TGTGCCAGCAGCGATGCGGTAGCGGGAAGTACCATTGGTACGCAGTATTTT
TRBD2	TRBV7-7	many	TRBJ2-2	CASSLRTSGPNTGELFF	TGTGCTAGCAGCCTGAGGACTAGCGGACCGAACACCGGGGAGCTGTTTTTT
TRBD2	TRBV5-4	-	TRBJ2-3	CASSAGTSDTDTQYF	TGTGCCAGCAGCGCCGGGACTAGCGACACAGATACGCAGTATTTT
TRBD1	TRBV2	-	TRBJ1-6	CASSAQGARYNSPLHF	TGTGCCAGCAGTGCCCAGGGGGCAAGGTATAATTCACCCCTCCACTTT
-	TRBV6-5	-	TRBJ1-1	CASTGGEAFF	TGTGCCAGCACGGGGGGTGAAGCTTTCTTT
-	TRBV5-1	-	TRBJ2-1	CASSLAGGIAHNEQFF	TGCGCCAGCAGCTTGGCCGGCGGGATCGCCCACAATGAGCAGTTCTTC
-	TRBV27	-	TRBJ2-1	CASSFSGHANEQFF	TGTGCCAGCAGTTTCTCCGGACACGCCAATGAGCAGTTCTTC
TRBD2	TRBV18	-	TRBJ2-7	CASSPGLAGVRYEQYF	TGTGCCAGCTCACCAGGTTTAGCGGGGGTCAGATACGAGCAGTACTTC
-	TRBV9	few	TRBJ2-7	CASSRDSRYEQYF	TGTGCCAGCAGCCGCGACTCAAGATACGAGCAGTACTTC
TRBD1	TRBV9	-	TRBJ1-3	CASSVRTGGFNTIYF	TGTGCCAGCAGCGTTCGGACAGGGGGTTTTAACACCATATATTTT
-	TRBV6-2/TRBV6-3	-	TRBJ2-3	CASSYSRTTGDTQYF	TGTGCCAGCAGTTACTCGAGAACCACAGGGGATACGCAGTATTTT
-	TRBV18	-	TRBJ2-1	CASSPGPSVYNEQFF	TGTGCCAGCTCACCAGGGCCTAGCGTATACAATGAGCAGTTCTTC
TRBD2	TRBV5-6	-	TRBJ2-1	CASSPHGGAGGYNEQFF	TGTGCCAGCAGCCCCCACGGGGGAGCGGGAGGTTACAATGAGCAGTTCTTC
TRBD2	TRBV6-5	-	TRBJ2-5	CASSRWTSGIETQYF	TGTGCCAGCAGTCGCTGGACTAGCGGGATTGAGACCCAGTACTTC
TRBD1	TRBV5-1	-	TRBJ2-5	CASTYSQGFETQYF	TGCGCCAGCACCTATTCACAGGGGTTTGAGACCCAGTACTTC
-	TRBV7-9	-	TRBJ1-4	CASSLAIGATNEKLFF	TGTGCCAGCAGCTTAGCGATAGGGGCAACTAATGAAAAACTGTTTTTT
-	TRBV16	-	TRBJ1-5	CASSQLRQDQPQHF	TGTGCCAGCAGCCAACTCCGACAGGATCAGCCCCAGCATTTT
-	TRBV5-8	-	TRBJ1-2	CASSLAFSAGVIYGYTF	TGTGCCAGCAGCTTGGCCTTTTCGGCAGGGGTTATCTATGGCTACACCTTC
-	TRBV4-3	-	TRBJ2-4	CASSQTPGGTKNIQYF	TGCGCCAGCAGCCAAACCCCCGGGGGAACCAAAAACATTCAGTACTTC
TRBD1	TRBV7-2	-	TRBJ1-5	CASSLETGGFKNQPQHF	TGTGCCAGCAGCTTAGAGACAGGGGGCTTTAAGAATCAGCCCCAGCATTTT
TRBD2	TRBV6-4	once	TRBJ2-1	CASSGTSGRGNEQFF	TGTGCCAGCAGTGGTACTAGCGGGAGAGGGAATGAGCAGTTCTTC
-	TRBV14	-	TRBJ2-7	CASSQANEQYF	TGTGCCAGCAGCCAAGCCAACGAGCAGTACTTC
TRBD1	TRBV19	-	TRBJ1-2	CASRKTGLQLNYGYTF	TGTGCCAGTAGGAAGACAGGGCTGCAACTTAACTATGGCTACACCTTC
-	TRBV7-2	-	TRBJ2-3	CASSLVGTQGDTQYF	TGTGCCAGCAGCTTAGTTGGGACGCAGGGGGATACGCAGTATTTT
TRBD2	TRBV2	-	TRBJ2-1	CASTERRLAGYEQFF	TGTGCCAGCACCGAGAGGCGACTAGCGGGATATGAGCAGTTCTTC
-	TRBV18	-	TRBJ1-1	CASSLFEGITNTEAFF	TGTGCCAGCTCACTTTTTGAGGGAATAACGAACACTGAAGCTTTCTTT
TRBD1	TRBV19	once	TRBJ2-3	CASSLGGSRKDTQYF	TGTGCCAGTAGTTTAGGGGGCAGTCGGAAGGATACGCAGTATTTT
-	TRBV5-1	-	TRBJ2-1	CASSSVSSYNEQFF	TGCGCCAGCAGCTCCGTTAGCTCCTACAATGAGCAGTTCTTC